This TCR beta chain is drawn from a study of cytomegalovirus exposure and HLA in healthy donors. This clone was found once. Trimming cost V 5 bases and J 2 bases; bases outside gene matches: 5. Per the germline V gene, CDR1 is SGHVS and CDR2 is FNYEAQ. The CDR3 is made up of 15 amino acids. TCRdb's copy holds only in-frame clones and misses some; the assay was immunoSEQ multiplex PCR. This table has roughly 100,000 clones, roughly 95% appearing once. What was sequenced was PBMCs. This TCR was recovered from a woman aged 18 to 35 in good health and CMV-seronegative. The chain employs TRBV7-6 and TRBJ2-1; 8 positions agree with TRBD1. The CDR3 reads CASSQGQETYNEQFF. The CDR3 DNA is TGTGCCAGCAGCCAGGGACAGGAGACCTACAATGAGCAGTTCTTC.